A single sample is the source of the 5 T cell receptor beta chains below, sequenced in a study of T cell responses to AZD1222 COVID-19 vaccine. The method was immunoSEQ multiplex PCR; TCRdb's version includes in-frame clones alone and lacks a portion of them. The table has approximately 89,000 clones, 70% to 90% seen once. The sequencing here drew on peripheral blood, taken on day 0 of AZD1222 vaccination. These receptors all come from an adult in good health.

The V call is TRBV19, the J call TRBJ2-7, with 7 positions matching TRBD2. CDR1 LNHDA and CDR2 SQIVND come from the germline V gene (reference sequence). J lost 2 bases, V lost 3 bases, and 7 bases had no gene match. The CDR3 totals 15 residues. This CDR3 is CASSISRTSAYEQYF. CDR3 sequence (DNA): TGTGCCAGTAGTATCTCAAGAACTAGCGCCTACGAGCAGTACTTC.

This chain links TRBV3-1 (or the pseudogene TRBV3-2) with TRBJ2-3; 7 nucleotides line up with TRBD2. From germline, CDR1 is LGHDT and CDR2 YNNKEL (reference sequence). The CDR3 has 14 residues. The V and J ends lost 1 base and 3 bases, in that order; junction bases with no gene match: 1. CDR3 residues: CASSQVAGTDTQYF. The CDR3 coding sequence is TGTGCCAGCAGCCAAGTAGCGGGTACAGATACGCAGTATTTT.

The chain joins TRBV4-2 to TRBJ1-2; 7 bases fit TRBD1. J was trimmed by 3 bases and V by 1 base; bases with no gene match: 14. CDR1 and CDR2 (germline): LGHNA, YNFKEQ. This CDR3 is 18 amino acids long. CDR3 amino acids: CASSQVGGTGPTDYGYTF. The CDR3 nucleotides are TGTGCCAGCAGCCAAGTAGGGGGCACCGGCCCTACCGACTATGGCTACACCTTC.

This clone has a single count. V usage is TRBV3-1 (or the pseudogene TRBV3-2) and J usage is TRBJ1-3, with 7 bases that match TRBD1. The CDR3 has 13 residues. Germline-derived CDR1 and CDR2 are LGHDT and YNNKEL (reference sequence). Trimming removed 5 bases from V and 4 bases from J; junction bases left unmatched: 2. CDR3: CASSSGQGNTIYF. The CDR3 DNA follows: TGTGCCAGCAGCTCGGGACAGGGAAACACCATATATTTT.

The chain employs TRBV7-3 and TRBJ2-1; D is undetermined. Trimming shortened V by 7 bases and J by 0 bases, and 19 bases separated the two germline ends. CDR1 and CDR2 (germline): SGHTA, FQGTGA. The CDR3 is made up of 17 amino acids. The CDR3 DNA reads TGTGCCAGCACCTCCCTGCCGGGTCCCCTCTCCTACAATGAGCAGTTCTTC. Protein product: CASTSLPGPLSYNEQFF.